This TCR beta chain originates from a study of T cell changes during pregnancy in multiple sclerosis. TCRdb's copy holds only in-frame clones and misses some; the assay was immunoSEQ multiplex PCR. The table records about 68,000 clones, about 90% of them present only once. The sequence derives from a female donor with multiple sclerosis, enrolled in a pregnancy study. The material sequenced was peripheral blood, taken in the second trimester of pregnancy.

For the CDR3, the DNA is TGTGCCATCAGTGAGATGGGGGGTAATTCACCCCTCCACTTT. It translates to CAISEMGGNSPLHF. The chain has TRBV10-3 and TRBJ1-6; D is perhaps TRBD1 (5 bases). Germline V gives CDR1 ENHRY, CDR2 SYGVKD. Trimming removed 2 bases from V and 6 bases from J, with 8 bases in between. The CDR3 covers 14 residues.